This TCR beta chain was sequenced in a study of blood T cell repertoires in COVID-19. TCRdb keeps only in-frame clones here, not all; method: immunoSEQ multiplex PCR. The sample has about 240,000 clones; roughly four fifths are singletons. The V and J ends lost 3 bases and 5 bases respectively, with 10 bases between them. The CDR3 has 13 amino acids. The sequence derives from a woman aged 55-70 years with active or convalescent COVID-19. This sequence joins TRBV12-3 or TRBV12-4 and TRBJ2-5; no reliable D call. The sequenced material came from peripheral blood. The CDR3 DNA sequence: TGTGCCAGCAGTTTTTCTAGTACGGAGACCCAGTACTTC. This codes for CASSFSSTETQYF.